A single sample is the source of the 5 T cell receptor beta chains below, sequenced in a study of cytomegalovirus exposure and HLA in healthy donors. PCR was performed using 60 Vbeta and 13 Jbeta primers. Generated by immunoSEQ multiplex PCR, the TCRdb table keeps only in-frame clones and is missing some. The table includes approximately 160,000 clones, about 85% detected once. The sample comprised PBMCs. These TCRs come from a man aged 45-65 years in good health and CMV-seropositive.

For the CDR3, the DNA is TGTGCCAGCAGTGAGCAGCAGGGCGGTGGCAATCAGCCCCAGCATTTT. Encoded protein: CASSEQQGGGNQPQHF. V and J are TRBV2 and TRBJ1-5, with D maybe TRBD1 (5 bases). The germline V gene encodes CDR1 SNHLY and CDR2 FYNNEI. Trimming took off 3 bases at V and 2 bases at J, with 14 bases between the two ends. The CDR3 totals 16 residues.

The chain combines TRBV28 with TRBJ1-5, with 7 bases identical to TRBD1. Germline V gene sequence: CDR1 MDHEN, CDR2 SYDVKM. The length of the CDR3 is 17 residues. V dropped 10 bases and J dropped 0; count of bases not matched to a gene: 15. DNA of the CDR3: TGTGCCACTACCGGGACAGTGGTCTCGTATAGCAATCAGCCCCAGCATTTT. This sequence encodes CATTGTVVSYSNQPQHF.

This chain links TRBV9 with TRBJ1-2; 10 bases map to TRBD1. CDR3 length: 15 residues. CDR1 and CDR2 from the germline V gene are SGDLS and YYNGEE. Losses at the gene ends were 0 bases for V and 3 bases for J; bases not matched to a gene: 2. CDR3 DNA: TGTGCCAGCAGCGTAGTAGGGACAGGGGACTATGGCTACACCTTC. Encoded protein: CASSVVGTGDYGYTF.

The chain joins TRBV29-1 to TRBJ2-3, with D maybe TRBD1 (5 bases). This CDR3 contains 13 residues. Trimming pared 4 bases from V and 5 bases from J, leaving 13 bases between. Germline V gene data show CDR1 as SQVTM and CDR2 as ANQGSEA. CDR3 DNA: TGCAGCGTTGCAGCAGGGAAGAGAGATACGCAGTATTTT. This sequence encodes CSVAAGKRDTQYF.

The chain carries TRBV2 and TRBJ1-4; TRBD1 matches 7 bases. After removal of 6 bases from V and 8 bases from J, the junction contained 12 bases not matched to a gene. Germline V gives CDR1 SNHLY, CDR2 FYNNEI. The CDR3 is 15 residues long. Here the CDR3 reads CASRKGAGGREKLFF. The CDR3 DNA reads TGTGCCAGCAGGAAGGGGGCGGGGGGCAGGGAAAAACTGTTTTTT.